The rows below give T cell receptor beta chains drawn from one sample of a study of cytomegalovirus exposure and HLA in healthy donors. The table came from immunoSEQ multiplex PCR; TCRdb's copy has only in-frame clones and leaves some out. The sample lists some 76,000 clones, 85% to 95% occurring once. Sequencing was performed on PBMCs. Source of these receptors: a woman aged 18-29 years in good health and CMV-seronegative. Each CDR3 is given with its conserved first and last residue. Each record gives: V gene, D gene, clone size, J gene, CDR3 protein, CDR3 DNA. A D gene is named only where the DNA matches it firmly. Not every row has a clone size; where given, it reads once, few, many or a size class.

TRBV2	TRBD1	NA	TRBJ2-5	CASSEEIRGETQYF	TGTGCCAGCAGTGAAGAAATCAGGGGGGAGACCCAGTACTTC
TRBV13	TRBD2	NA	TRBJ2-7	CASSFRGLGAYEQYF	TGTGCCAGCAGCTTTAGGGGACTAGGGGCCTACGAGCAGTACTTC
TRBV4-3	TRBD2	NA	TRBJ2-4	CASSQDPGGTDVAKNIQYF	TGCGCCAGCAGCCAAGATCCGGGGGGGACTGACGTAGCCAAAAACATTCAGTACTTC
TRBV6-5	TRBD2	NA	TRBJ2-5	CASSSSGGKQETQYF	TGTGCCAGCAGTTCCAGCGGGGGAAAGCAAGAGACCCAGTACTTC
TRBV28	TRBD1	NA	TRBJ2-7	CASSRMGQGGYEQYF	TGTGCCAGCAGTCGGATGGGACAGGGCGGCTACGAGCAGTACTTC
TRBV10-2	TRBD2	NA	TRBJ2-5	CASRKLAGTQETQYF	TGCGCCAGCAGGAAACTAGCGGGAACCCAAGAGACCCAGTACTTC
TRBV4-1	NA	NA	TRBJ1-5	CASSQDPGSHQPQHF	TGCGCCAGCAGCCAAGATCCAGGGTCACATCAGCCCCAGCATTTT
TRBV9	TRBD2	NA	TRBJ2-5	CASGPSGGEGTQYF	TGTGCCAGCGGACCAAGCGGGGGGGAAGGGACCCAGTACTTC
TRBV28	NA	NA	TRBJ1-4	CASIRFLAPEGGEKLFF	TGTGCCAGCATCCGTTTTTTGGCCCCCGAGGGTGGGGAAAAACTGTTTTTT
TRBV6-5	NA	NA	TRBJ1-4	CASSRQGNEKLFF	TGTGCCAGCAGCCGGCAGGGGAATGAAAAACTGTTTTTT
TRBV28	NA	once	TRBJ1-1	CASTFMGGQMGAFF	TGTGCCAGCACCTTTATGGGGGGGCAGATGGGAGCTTTCTTT
TRBV20-1	NA	NA	TRBJ2-5	CSASKETQYF	TGCAGTGCTTCAAAAGAGACCCAGTACTTC
TRBV6-1	NA	once	TRBJ1-5	CASSEAGTNNQPQHF	TGTGCCAGCAGTGAAGCTGGGACAAACAATCAGCCCCAGCATTTT
TRBV4-1	TRBD2	NA	TRBJ2-5	CASSLWTSGGETQYF	TGCGCCAGCAGCCTTTGGACTAGCGGTGGGGAGACCCAGTACTTC
TRBV5-1	TRBD2	NA	TRBJ2-1	CASSFGAAGGRNEQFF	TGCGCCAGCAGCTTCGGCGCGGCGGGGGGGCGGAATGAGCAGTTCTTC
TRBV6-6	TRBD2	NA	TRBJ2-7	CASSSSGASYEQYF	TGTGCCAGCAGTTCGAGCGGGGCGTCCTACGAGCAGTACTTC
TRBV7-2	TRBD2	NA	TRBJ2-1	CASSLALAGGNNEQFF	TGTGCCAGCAGCTTAGCACTAGCGGGGGGGAACAATGAGCAGTTCTTC
TRBV7-9	NA	once	TRBJ1-5	CASSLEGDQPQHF	TGTGCCAGCAGCCTAGAGGGGGATCAGCCCCAGCATTTT
TRBV10-3	TRBD1	NA	TRBJ1-4	CAISEWTGPEKLFF	TGTGCCATCAGTGAGTGGACAGGGCCTGAAAAACTGTTTTTT
TRBV27	NA	NA	TRBJ2-7	CASRLGHEQYF	TGTGCCAGCAGACTAGGTCACGAGCAGTACTTC
TRBV4-3	NA	NA	TRBJ1-2	CASSQDQGIRGYTF	TGCGCCAGCAGCCAAGACCAGGGGATACGGGGCTACACCTTC
TRBV7-8	NA	NA	TRBJ1-5	CASSSVRLGQPQHF	TGTGCCAGCAGTTCTGTACGCCTCGGGCAGCCCCAGCATTTT
TRBV11-2	NA	NA	TRBJ2-7	CASSRDGEQYF	TGTGCCAGCAGCCGCGACGGGGAGCAGTACTTC
TRBV7-3	NA	NA	TRBJ2-3	CASREGANTDTQYF	TGTGCCAGCAGGGAGGGGGCCAACACAGATACGCAGTATTTT
TRBV10-1	TRBD2	once	TRBJ2-1	CASSTSGSINEQFF	TGCGCCAGCTCGACTAGCGGGAGCATCAATGAGCAGTTCTTC
TRBV4-3	NA	NA	TRBJ1-1	CASSQGGWSYTEAFF	TGCGCCAGCAGCCAAGGGGGCTGGTCGTACACTGAAGCTTTCTTT
TRBV2	NA	NA	TRBJ1-6	CASKGREDSPLHF	TGTGCCAGCAAGGGCAGGGAGGATTCACCCCTCCACTTT
TRBV10-3	NA	NA	TRBJ1-2	CAIRDSLGYGYTF	TGTGCCATCCGGGACTCCCTTGGGTATGGCTACACCTTC
TRBV11-1	TRBD2	NA	TRBJ2-5	CASSRPTSFGETQYF	TGTGCCAGCAGCCGTCCGACTAGCTTTGGGGAGACCCAGTACTTC
TRBV5-1	NA	NA	TRBJ2-1	CASSQVPTSSYNEQFF	TGCGCCAGCAGCCAGGTCCCTACCAGCTCCTACAATGAGCAGTTCTTC
TRBV27	NA	NA	TRBJ2-7	CASRRWTGTPSYEQYF	TGTGCCAGCCGAAGGTGGACGGGAACCCCCTCCTACGAGCAGTACTTC
TRBV15	NA	once	TRBJ2-7	CATSDSGGFYEQYF	TGTGCCACCAGCGACTCTGGCGGCTTCTACGAGCAGTACTTC
TRBV9	TRBD1	NA	TRBJ1-3	CASSSTGSGNTIYF	TGTGCCAGCAGCTCGACAGGGTCCGGAAACACCATATATTTT